The 17 T cell receptor beta chains below were found in one sample sequenced in a study of T cell responses to AZD1222 COVID-19 vaccine (dated by TCRdb to 2020 to 2023). Library construction relied on the immunoSEQ multiplex PCR assay. In TCRdb, the immuneACCESS table is reduced to in-frame sequences with V and J assigned. These tables do not hold every clone; where another copy was compared, an unresolved V gene accounts for under half, and the others remain unexplained. Here the sample has roughly 150,000 clones; 85% to 90% occur a single time. Roughly a tenth of the sample belongs to the ten largest clones. Explained via the paper, the time point label denotes: about 28 days (+/-7) after the second vaccine dose. The sample here was peripheral blood, taken 28 days after the second AZD1222 dose. These TCRs come from an adult who received the AZD1222 COVID-19 vaccine.

V gene TRBV3-1 (or the pseudogene TRBV3-2) combines with J gene TRBJ2-7, with 10 positions matching TRBD2. CDR1 and CDR2 from the germline V gene are LGHDT and YNNKEL (reference sequence). The CDR3 covers 18 residues. Trimming cost V 0 bases and J 3 bases; bases outside gene matches: 11. The CDR3 region is CASSQDRGGLAGVYEQYF. The CDR3, as DNA: TGTGCCAGCAGCCAAGATAGGGGCGGGCTAGCGGGAGTCTACGAGCAGTACTTC.

The gene calls are TRBV2 and TRBJ2-7, with D possibly being TRBD1 or TRBD2 (5 bases each). V was shortened by 4 bases and J by 6 bases, with 16 bases between the two germline ends. The germline V gene encodes CDR1 SNHLY and CDR2 FYNNEI. The CDR3 runs to 14 residues. CDR3: CASSARRAGTEQYF. The CDR3 nucleotides read TGTGCCAGCAGTGCCCGCAGGGCCGGGACCGAGCAGTACTTC. The full variable domain, its missing parts supplied by reference TRBV2 and TRBJ2-7, is EPEVTQTPSHQVTQMGQEVILRCVPISNHLYFYWYRQILGQKVEFLVSFYNNEISEKSEIFDDQFSVERPDGSNFTLKIRSTKLEDSAMYFCASSARRAGTEQYFGPGTRLTVT.

The chain joins TRBV18 to TRBJ2-1; D is perhaps TRBD1 or TRBD2 (5 bases each). The V gene's germline CDR1 is KGHSH and CDR2 LQKENI. The CDR3 totals 16 residues. V shed 3 bases and J shed 7 bases, with 19 bases lying between them. CDR3 sequence reads: CASSPRVGVEGNEQFF. The CDR3, as DNA: TGTGCCAGCTCACCCAGGGTCGGGGTTGAAGGGAATGAGCAGTTCTTC.

This chain uses TRBV19 with TRBJ2-4, with D tentatively TRBD1 (5 bases). Germline V lookup: CDR1 LNHDA, CDR2 SQIVND (reference sequence). The CDR3 contains 16 residues. V lost 3 bases and J lost 0, with 12 bases in between. The CDR3 protein is CASSIPRALAKNIQYF. The CDR3 nucleotides read TGTGCCAGTAGTATTCCCAGGGCCCTAGCCAAAAACATTCAGTACTTC.

V and J are TRBV5-4 and TRBJ2-5, with 9 bases that match TRBD2. J gave up 4 bases and V 1 base, and 5 bases lay outside the gene matches. From germline, CDR1 is SGHNT and CDR2 YYREEE (reference sequence). This CDR3 comprises 15 residues. CDR3 residues: CASSLPSGEIETQYF. The CDR3 region has the DNA TGTGCCAGCAGCTTGCCTAGCGGGGAGATAGAGACCCAGTACTTC.

The chain has TRBV27 and TRBJ1-1, with 9 bases aligning to TRBD1. The ends lost 2 bases at V and 0 bases at J; junction bases unmatched: 13. Germline-derived CDR1 and CDR2 are MNHEY and SMNVEV (reference sequence). The CDR3 is 19 residues long. The DNA for the CDR3 is TGTGCCAGCAGTTTAAGGTCTCTGGACAGGGGCTTCATGAACACTGAAGCTTTCTTT. Its translation is CASSLRSLDRGFMNTEAFF.

This sequence joins TRBV29-1 and TRBJ1-1; no clear D gene. CDR1 SQVTM and CDR2 ANQGSEA come from the germline V gene. The CDR3 spans 12 residues. V lost 7 bases and J 1 base, leaving 10 bases between the germline ends. The CDR3 is CSGGLRNTEAFF. CDR3 coding DNA: TGCAGCGGAGGACTGAGGAACACTGAAGCTTTCTTT.

The rearrangement joins TRBV18 to TRBJ1-1; D call uncertain. Trimming removed 6 bases at V and 4 bases at J, with 9 bases between. The CDR3 has 12 residues. Germline loops: CDR1 KGHSH, CDR2 LQKENI. CDR3 loop: CASSQDTTEAFF. DNA for the CDR3: TGTGCCAGCTCCCAAGATACCACTGAAGCTTTCTTT.

The chain joins TRBV25-1 to TRBJ2-5; TRBD1 or TRBD2 may be the D gene (5 bases each). The V gene lost 3 bases and the J gene lost 4 bases, with 12 bases spanning the gap. Germline V gives CDR1 MGHDK, CDR2 SYGVNS. The CDR3 sequence is 14 residues long. The CDR3 spells CASSDPGTSETQYF. In DNA form, the CDR3 reads TGTGCCAGCAGTGACCCCGGGACCTCAGAGACCCAGTACTTC.

The chain couples TRBV24-1 to TRBJ2-1; 7 nucleotides align to TRBD2. CDR1 and CDR2 (germline): KGHDR, SFDVKD. The CDR3 contains 12 residues. With 7 bases clipped from V and 7 bases from J, the junction kept 3 bases outside the gene matches. CDR3 bases: TGTGCCACCAGCGGACTAGTTAATGAGCAGTTCTTC. It yields the protein CATSGLVNEQFF.

The chain couples TRBV21-1 to TRBJ1-3. TRBV21-1 is labeled a pseudogene. The CDR3 contains 18 residues. CDR3 bases: TGTGCCAGCAGCAATCGACTGTTTCACAAGAACAAAGGAAACACCATATATTTT. Residues: CASSNRLFHKNKGNTIYF.

The gene calls are TRBV6-1 and TRBJ1-1; D not certain. Germline values: CDR1 MNHNS, CDR2 SASEGT. V was trimmed by 2 bases and J by 1 base, leaving 11 bases between them. The CDR3 consists of 15 residues. CDR3 DNA sequence: TGTGCCAGCAGTGAAAGACGTGGTGGGAACACTGAAGCTTTCTTT. Translation: CASSERRGGNTEAFF.

Comment on this clone: Other DNA sequences of this sample code for an identical CDR3. The CDR3 nucleotides are TGCGCCAGCAGCTGGACCTTAGCGGGTAACAATGAGCAGTTCTTC. Its translation: CASSWTLAGNNEQFF. V gene TRBV5-1 combines with J gene TRBJ2-1; 7 bases line up with TRBD2. This CDR3 region has 15 residues. Germline CDR1 is SGHRS and CDR2 is YFSETQ. Trimming removed 3 bases from V and 5 bases from J; junction bases left unmatched: 8.

This chain links TRBV12-5 with TRBJ2-6, with D uncertain. Germline CDR1 LGHNT, CDR2 FRNRAP. V was shortened by 7 bases and J by 0 bases, with 4 bases between the two germline ends. CDR3 length equals 13 residues. The CDR3 region is CASAPSGANVLTF. CDR3 DNA sequence: TGTGCTAGTGCCCCCTCTGGGGCCAACGTCCTGACTTTC.

This chain joins TRBV6-1 and TRBJ2-2, with no clear D. The ends were cut back, 2 bases at V and 6 bases at J, with 10 bases in the middle. Germline V CDR1 and CDR2: MNHNS, SASEGT. The length of the CDR3 is 14 residues. CDR3 residues: CASSEHPVSGELFF. Written as DNA, the CDR3 is TGTGCCAGCAGTGAACATCCCGTGTCCGGGGAGCTGTTTTTT.

V and J are TRBV9 and TRBJ2-1, with a tentative D call TRBD2 (5 bases). V lost 4 bases to trimming and J lost 10 bases, with 21 bases between them. The CDR3 spans 15 residues. CDR1 is SGDLS, CDR2 YYNGEE, per germline. The CDR3 nucleotides are TGTGCCAGCAGCCCCGCGGACTCCCGCATGGGGGAGCAGTTCTTC. The encoded protein is CASSPADSRMGEQFF.

The V call is TRBV28, the J call TRBJ1-2; the D is unclear. This CDR3 is 18 amino acids long. Germline V gene lookup returns CDR1 MDHEN and CDR2 SYDVKM. V lost 3 bases and J lost 0, with 20 bases in between. Here the CDR3 reads CASSFHHTDPNANYGYTF. CDR3 coding DNA: TGTGCCAGCAGTTTTCACCACACCGATCCCAATGCTAACTATGGCTACACCTTC.